Reported below is one T cell receptor (beta chain). The data were obtained in a study of technical replicates of blood from several donors. Using immunoSEQ multiplex PCR, the repertoire was profiled, and TCRdb retains in-frame clones only, with some absent. The sample includes 70,000 to 85,000 clones, roughly nine tenths of them seen just once. There are 14 residues in the CDR3. Germline trimming cut 2 bases from V and 8 bases from J; bases unmatched to any gene: 3. In germline, CDR1 is SQVTM, CDR2 ANQGSEA. The chain has TRBV29-1 and TRBJ2-1, with 13 bases matching TRBD2. What was sequenced was T cells isolated from PBMCs. This TCR came from a human donor in good health. DNA of the CDR3: TGCAGCGTTGAAACTAGCGGGGGGGTGGATGAGCAGTTCTTC. Residues: CSVETSGGVDEQFF.